This TCR beta chain stems from a study of shared clonotypes between healthy human individuals. Findings and caveats of the study: Sampling covered nothing but blood. Tissue TCR repertoires likely differ from those found in blood.

Sequencing was performed with immunoSEQ multiplex PCR; in TCRdb, only in-frame clones are kept and a portion is missing. The sample contains approximately 110,000 clones, about 70% of which appear only once. The CDR3 spans 14 residues. Trimming cost V 2 bases and J 5 bases, with 12 bases left between them. From germline, CDR1 is MDHEN and CDR2 SYDVKM. A remark on this clone: The antigen is undetermined.

This TCR was recovered from a woman aged 25 to 39 in good health. The genes are TRBV28 and TRBJ1-1, with D tentatively TRBD1 (5 bases). Sequencing used memory CD8+ T cells sorted from blood. The subset was: CD45RO+ cells pooled with CCR7-negative TemRA cells. The CDR3 reads CASSLLGESTEAFF. DNA of the CDR3: TGTGCCAGCAGTTTACTGGGGGAGAGTACTGAAGCTTTCTTT.